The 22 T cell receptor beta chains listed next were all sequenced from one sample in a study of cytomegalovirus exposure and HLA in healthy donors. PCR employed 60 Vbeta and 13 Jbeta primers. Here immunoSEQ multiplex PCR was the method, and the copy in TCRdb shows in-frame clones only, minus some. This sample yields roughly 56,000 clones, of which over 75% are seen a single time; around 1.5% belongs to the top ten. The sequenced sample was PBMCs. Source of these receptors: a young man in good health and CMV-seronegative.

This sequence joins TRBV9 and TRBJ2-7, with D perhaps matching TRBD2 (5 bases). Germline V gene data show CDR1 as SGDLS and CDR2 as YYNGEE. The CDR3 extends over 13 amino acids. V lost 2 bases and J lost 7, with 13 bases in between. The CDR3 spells CASSVDPTREQYF. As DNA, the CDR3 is TGTGCCAGCAGCGTCGACCCCACTAGGGAGCAGTACTTC.

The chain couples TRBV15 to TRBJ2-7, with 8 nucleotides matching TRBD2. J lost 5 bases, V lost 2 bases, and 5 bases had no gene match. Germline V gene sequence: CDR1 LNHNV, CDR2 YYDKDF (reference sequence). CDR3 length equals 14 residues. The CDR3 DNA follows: TGTGCCACCAGCAGACGGGGTAGCGGGGACGAGCAGTACTTC. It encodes CATSRRGSGDEQYF.

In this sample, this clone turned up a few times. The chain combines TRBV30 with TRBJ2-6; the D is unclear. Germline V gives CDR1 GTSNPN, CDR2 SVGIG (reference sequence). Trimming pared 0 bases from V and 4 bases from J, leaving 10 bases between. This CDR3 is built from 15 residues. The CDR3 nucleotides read TGTGCCTGGAGTGTAGTCTGGGCCGGGGCCAACGTCCTGACTTTC. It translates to CAWSVVWAGANVLTF.

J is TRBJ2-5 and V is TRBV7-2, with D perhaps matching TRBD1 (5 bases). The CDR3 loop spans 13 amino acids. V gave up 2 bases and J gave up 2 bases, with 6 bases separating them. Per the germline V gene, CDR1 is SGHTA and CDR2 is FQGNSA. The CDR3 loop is CASSLQGQETQYF. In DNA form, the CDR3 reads TGTGCCAGCAGCTTACAGGGTCAAGAGACCCAGTACTTC.

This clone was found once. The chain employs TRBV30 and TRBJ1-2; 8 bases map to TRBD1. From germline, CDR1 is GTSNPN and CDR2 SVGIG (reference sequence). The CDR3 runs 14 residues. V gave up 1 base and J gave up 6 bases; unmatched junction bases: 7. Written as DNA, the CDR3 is TGTGCCTGGAGTGGATTACCGGGACAGGATGGCTACACCTTC. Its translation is CAWSGLPGQDGYTF.

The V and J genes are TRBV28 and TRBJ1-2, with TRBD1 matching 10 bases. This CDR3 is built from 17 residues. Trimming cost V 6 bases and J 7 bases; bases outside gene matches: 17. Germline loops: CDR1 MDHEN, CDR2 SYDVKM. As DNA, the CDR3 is TGTGCCAGCAGGATGAAGACAGGGGGCATTCAAATTGGTGGCTACACCTTC. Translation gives CASRMKTGGIQIGGYTF.

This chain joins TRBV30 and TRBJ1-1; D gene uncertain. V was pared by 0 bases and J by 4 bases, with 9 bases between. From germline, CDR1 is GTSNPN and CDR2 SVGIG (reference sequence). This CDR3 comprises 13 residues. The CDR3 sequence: CAWSVRVTTEAFF. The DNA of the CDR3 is TGTGCCTGGAGTGTTCGGGTGACCACTGAAGCTTTCTTT.

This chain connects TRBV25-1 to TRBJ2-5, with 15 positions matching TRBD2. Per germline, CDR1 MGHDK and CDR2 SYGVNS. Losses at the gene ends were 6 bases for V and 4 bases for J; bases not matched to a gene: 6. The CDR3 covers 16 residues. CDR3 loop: CASRGLAGGRAETQYF. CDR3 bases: TGTGCCAGCAGAGGACTAGCGGGGGGGCGGGCAGAGACCCAGTACTTC.

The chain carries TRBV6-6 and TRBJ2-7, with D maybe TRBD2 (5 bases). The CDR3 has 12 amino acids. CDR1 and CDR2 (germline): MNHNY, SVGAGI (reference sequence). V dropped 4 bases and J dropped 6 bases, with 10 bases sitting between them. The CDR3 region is CASSWTSGEQYF. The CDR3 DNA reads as TGTGCCAGCAGTTGGACTTCTGGCGAGCAGTACTTC.

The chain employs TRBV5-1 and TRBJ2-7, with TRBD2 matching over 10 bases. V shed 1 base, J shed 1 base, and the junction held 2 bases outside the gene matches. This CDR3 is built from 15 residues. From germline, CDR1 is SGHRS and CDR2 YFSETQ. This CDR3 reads CASSLQAGGSYEQYF. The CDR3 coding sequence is TGCGCCAGCAGCTTGCAAGCGGGGGGGTCCTACGAGCAGTACTTC.

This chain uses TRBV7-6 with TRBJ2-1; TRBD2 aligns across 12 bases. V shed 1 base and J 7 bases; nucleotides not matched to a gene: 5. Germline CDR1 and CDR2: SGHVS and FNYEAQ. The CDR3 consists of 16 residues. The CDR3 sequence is CASSLVLAGGPNEQFF. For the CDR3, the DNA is TGTGCCAGCAGCTTAGTGCTAGCGGGGGGGCCGAATGAGCAGTTCTTC.

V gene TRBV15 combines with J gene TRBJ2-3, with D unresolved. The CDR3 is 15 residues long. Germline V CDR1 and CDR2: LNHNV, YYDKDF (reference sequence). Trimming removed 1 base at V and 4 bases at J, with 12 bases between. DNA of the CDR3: TGTGCCACCAGCAGAGTAATGAGTATGGCAGATACGCAGTATTTT. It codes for CATSRVMSMADTQYF.

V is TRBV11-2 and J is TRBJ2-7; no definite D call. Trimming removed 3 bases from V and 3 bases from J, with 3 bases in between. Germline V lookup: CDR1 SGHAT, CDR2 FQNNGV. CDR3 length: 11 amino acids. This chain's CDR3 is CASSFYYEQYF. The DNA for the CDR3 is TGTGCCAGCAGCTTCTACTACGAGCAGTACTTC.

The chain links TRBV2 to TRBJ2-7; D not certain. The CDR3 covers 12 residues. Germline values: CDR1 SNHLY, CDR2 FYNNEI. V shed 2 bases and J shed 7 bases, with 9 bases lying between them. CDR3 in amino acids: CASSETASEQYF. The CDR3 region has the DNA TGTGCCAGCAGTGAAACAGCCTCGGAGCAGTACTTC.

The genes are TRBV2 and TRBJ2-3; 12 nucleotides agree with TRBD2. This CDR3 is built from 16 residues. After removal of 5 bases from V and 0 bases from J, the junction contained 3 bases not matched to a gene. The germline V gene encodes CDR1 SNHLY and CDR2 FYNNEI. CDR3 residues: CASSPLAGGSTDTQYF. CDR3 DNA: TGTGCCAGCAGTCCTCTAGCGGGGGGGAGCACAGATACGCAGTATTTT.

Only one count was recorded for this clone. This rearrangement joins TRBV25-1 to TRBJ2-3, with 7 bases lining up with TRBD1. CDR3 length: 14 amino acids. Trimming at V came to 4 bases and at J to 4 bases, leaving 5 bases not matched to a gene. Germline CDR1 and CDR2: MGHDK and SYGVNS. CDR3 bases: TGTGCCAGCAGTGCCTTTAGGGGGCCAGATACGCAGTATTTT. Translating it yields CASSAFRGPDTQYF.

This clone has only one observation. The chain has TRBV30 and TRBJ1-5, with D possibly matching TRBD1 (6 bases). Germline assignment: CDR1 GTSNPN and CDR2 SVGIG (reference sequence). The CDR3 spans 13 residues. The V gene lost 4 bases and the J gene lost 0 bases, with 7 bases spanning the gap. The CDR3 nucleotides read TGTGCCTGGAAGGGACATAGCAATCAGCCCCAGCATTTT. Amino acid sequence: CAWKGHSNQPQHF.

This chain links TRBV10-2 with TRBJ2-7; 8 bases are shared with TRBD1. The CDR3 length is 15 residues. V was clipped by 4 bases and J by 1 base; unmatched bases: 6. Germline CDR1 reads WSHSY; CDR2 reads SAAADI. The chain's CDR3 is CASSASRGLSYEQYF. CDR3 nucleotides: TGCGCCAGCAGTGCAAGCAGGGGGCTGTCCTACGAGCAGTACTTC.

CDR3 bases: TGTGCCAGCAGCTCTAGCGGGGTTGGAGATACGCAGTATTTT. It yields the protein CASSSSGVGDTQYF. The rearrangement uses TRBV7-8 and TRBJ2-3; TRBD2 matches 9 bases. Per the germline V gene, CDR1 is SGHVS and CDR2 is FQNEAQ. The CDR3 loop spans 14 amino acids. Trimming at V came to 4 bases and at J to 5 bases, leaving 4 bases not matched to a gene. Filled out from reference TRBV7-8 and TRBJ2-3, the complete variable domain reads GAGVSQSPRYKVAKRGQDVALRCDPISGHVSLFWYQQALGQGPEFLTYFQNEAQLDKSGLPSDRFFAERPEGSVSTLKIQRTQQEDSAVYLCASSSSGVGDTQYFGPGTRLTVL.

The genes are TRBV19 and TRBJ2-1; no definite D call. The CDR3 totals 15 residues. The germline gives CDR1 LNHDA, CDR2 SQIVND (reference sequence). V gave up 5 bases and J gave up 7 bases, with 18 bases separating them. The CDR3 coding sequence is TGTGCCAGTAGTTTCACAGTCTTTGGTAGAAATGAGCAGTTCTTC. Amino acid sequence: CASSFTVFGRNEQFF.

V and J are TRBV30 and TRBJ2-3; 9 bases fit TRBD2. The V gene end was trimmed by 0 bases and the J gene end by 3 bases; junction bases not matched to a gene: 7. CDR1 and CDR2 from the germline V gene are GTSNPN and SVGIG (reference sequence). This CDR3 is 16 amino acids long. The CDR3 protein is CAWSVGSGGITDTQYF. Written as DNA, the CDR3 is TGTGCCTGGAGTGTAGGCAGCGGGGGGATAACAGATACGCAGTATTTT. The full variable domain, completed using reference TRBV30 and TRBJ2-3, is SQTIHQWPATLVQPVGSPLSLECTVEGTSNPNLYWYRQAAGRGLQLLFYSVGIGQISSEVPQNLSASRPQDRQFILSSKKLLLSDSGFYLCAWSVGSGGITDTQYFGPGTRLTVL.

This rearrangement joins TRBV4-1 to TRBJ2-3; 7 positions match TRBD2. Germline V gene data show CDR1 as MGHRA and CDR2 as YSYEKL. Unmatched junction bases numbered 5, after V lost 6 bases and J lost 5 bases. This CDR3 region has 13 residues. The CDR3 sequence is CASRPTSLDTQYF. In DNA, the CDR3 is TGCGCCAGCAGACCGACTAGCCTAGATACGCAGTATTTT.